The text below deals with one T cell receptor (beta chain). As yet, its antigen is unknown. The V and J ends lost 4 bases and 0 bases respectively, with 9 bases between them. The CDR3 covers 14 residues. Germline loops: CDR1 SGHVS, CDR2 FNYEAQ. Using immunoSEQ multiplex PCR, the repertoire was profiled, and TCRdb retains in-frame clones only, with some absent. Of 45,000 to 65,000 clones listed, around nine tenths are singletons. This entry belongs to a study of cytomegalovirus exposure and HLA in healthy donors. General observations from the study: Clusters of TCRs from the first cohort tended to co-occur in the 120 or so validation repertoires (as a later analysis found).

The TCR originated in a man younger than 30 in good health and CMV-seronegative. This sequence joins TRBV7-6 and TRBJ2-5, with a weak D call TRBD2 (7 bases). Sequenced material: PBMCs. CDR3 DNA: TGTGCCAGCAGCTCGGGGGGCTACCAAGAGACCCAGTACTTC. This gives the protein CASSSGGYQETQYF.